These T cell receptor beta chains were read from a single sample in a study of cytotoxic CD8 clonotypes in ibrutinib-treated CLL. The data were produced by immunoSEQ multiplex PCR, yet TCRdb's version contains in-frame clones alone and is incomplete. The sample lists about 140,000 clones, approximately 80% occurring once. The specimen was PBMCs, collected after 36 months of ibrutinib treatment. All receptors derive from a human donor with chronic lymphocytic leukemia. Each CDR3 is given with its conserved first and last residue. The order of the fields is D gene, J gene, CDR3 length, clone size, V gene, CDR3 DNA, CDR3 protein. D genes are given only for firm matches. Some rows have no size entry. The others give once, few or many, or a class for an expanded clone.

TRBD1 | TRBJ2-7 | 14 | - | TRBV6-5 | TGTGCCAGCAGTTTACGGCAGGGGGTCCACGAGCAGTACTTC | CASSLRQGVHEQYF
- | TRBJ1-1 | 11 | - | TRBV5-6 | TGTGCCAGCAGCTCGCCGAATGAAGCTTTCTTT | CASSSPNEAFF
- | TRBJ2-5 | 12 | few | TRBV28 | TGTGCCAGCAGTTCTTTCCAAGAGACCCAGTACTTC | CASSSFQETQYF
- | TRBJ1-6 | 17 | - | TRBV19 | TGTGCCAGTAGTATGGAAGTCGGGAGCTCCTATAATTCACCCCTCCACTTT | CASSMEVGSSYNSPLHF
- | TRBJ2-5 | 13 | many | TRBV18 | TGTGCCAGCTCCCTAGGACAGAAAGAGACCCAGTACTTC | CASSLGQKETQYF
TRBD2 | TRBJ2-3 | 15 | - | TRBV7-9 | TGTGCCAGCAGCCCTCCCCTAGCGGCCACAGATACGCAGTATTTT | CASSPPLAATDTQYF
TRBD1 | TRBJ2-7 | 13 | - | TRBV19 | TGTGCCAGTAATGGACAGGGCTCCTACGAGCAGTACTTC | CASNGQGSYEQYF
- | TRBJ2-7 | 13 | - | TRBV6-5 | TGTGCCAGCAGTTACTCGAACCACGGGGAGCAGTACTTC | CASSYSNHGEQYF
- | TRBJ2-7 | 13 | - | TRBV28 | TGTGCCAGCAGCACAGGGTTGGGCTACGAGCAGTACTTC | CASSTGLGYEQYF
- | TRBJ1-2 | 14 | - | TRBV4-1 | TGCGCCAGCAGCCTCCCGGGACGGCTCTATGGCTACACCTTC | CASSLPGRLYGYTF
- | TRBJ1-3 | 15 | - | TRBV7-2 | TGTGCCAGCAGCTTATCACTCAGGTCTGGAAACACCATATATTTT | CASSLSLRSGNTIYF
TRBD1 | TRBJ1-4 | 13 | - | TRBV2 | TGTGCCAGCAGGGGGGACAGGAGTGCAAAACTGTTTTTT | CASRGDRSAKLFF
TRBD1 | TRBJ2-2 | 15 | - | TRBV4-2 | TGTGCCAGCAGCGGGACAGGGGTGGACACCGGGGAGCTGTTTTTT | CASSGTGVDTGELFF
- | TRBJ2-7 | 11 | - | TRBV20-1 | TGCAGTGCTAGAGCTGCCTACGAGCAGTACTTC | CSARAAYEQYF
TRBD1 | TRBJ2-7 | 13 | - | TRBV11-3 | TGTGCCAGCAGCTTTGGGGACAGATGGGAGCAGTACTTC | CASSFGDRWEQYF
TRBD1 | TRBJ2-1 | 14 | - | TRBV12-5 | TGTGCTAGTGGTTTGGTGACAGGGTGGTATGAGCAGTTCTTC | CASGLVTGWYEQFF
- | TRBJ1-1 | 12 | once | TRBV28 | TGTGCCAGCAGTTCGCGAACCACTGAAGCTTTCTTT | CASSSRTTEAFF
- | TRBJ2-7 | 11 | - | TRBV30 | TGTGCCTGGAGTGCCTCCTACGAGCAGTACTTC | CAWSASYEQYF
- | TRBJ2-7 | 13 | - | TRBV30 | TGTGCCTGGAGCGAGGGGACGTCCTACGAGCAGTACTTC | CAWSEGTSYEQYF
TRBD1 | TRBJ2-2 | 14 | medium-sized | TRBV19 | TGTGCCAGTAGTGAGACAGGGGGCACCGGGGAGCTGTTTTTT | CASSETGGTGELFF
- | TRBJ1-2 | 19 | once | TRBV7-8 | TGTGCCAGCAGCTCAACGGTCAGGGCACGGGGTCGAATAAACTATGGCTACACCTTC | CASSSTVRARGRINYGYTF
TRBD2 | TRBJ2-1 | 13 | - | TRBV9 | TGTGCCAGCAGCGTTTTCGGGGGGGATGAGCAGTTCTTC | CASSVFGGDEQFF
TRBD2 | TRBJ2-1 | 15 | - | TRBV5-1 | TGCGCCAGCAGCTTTTATTCTAGCGGATACAATGAGCAGTTCTTC | CASSFYSSGYNEQFF
- | TRBJ1-1 | 15 | - | TRBV7-9 | TGTGCCAGCAGCTCGCACAGGATCCTTACCACTGAAGCTTTCTTT | CASSSHRILTTEAFF
- | TRBJ1-2 | 14 | - | TRBV4-1 | TGCGCCAGCAGCCAAGAGTCAACTAACTATGGCTACACCTTC | CASSQESTNYGYTF
TRBD2 | TRBJ2-5 | 16 | once | TRBV4-2 | TGTGCCAGCAGCCAAGGGCGTCTAGCGGGCCAAGAGACCCAGTACTTC | CASSQGRLAGQETQYF